These 15 T cell receptor beta chains came from one sample sequenced in a study of blood T cell repertoires in COVID-19. Profiling relied on immunoSEQ multiplex PCR, and the TCRdb table lists in-frame clones only, not all of them. The profile shows 150,000 to 170,000 clones, around three quarters of them singletons. The sequencing input was peripheral blood. Receptors were obtained from an elderly man with acute or convalescent COVID-19.

The chain uses TRBV15 and TRBJ2-2, with D perhaps matching TRBD1 (7 bases). CDR1 is LNHNV and CDR2 is YYDKDF in the germline V gene (reference sequence). This CDR3 contains 17 residues. Trimming stripped 0 bases from V and 5 bases from J, with 16 bases between. The CDR3 is CATSRDARAGGTGELFF. In DNA, the CDR3 is TGTGCCACCAGCAGAGATGCGCGGGCAGGGGGGACCGGGGAGCTGTTTTTT.

The chain uses TRBV5-8 and TRBJ2-1; no definite D call. The V and J ends lost 0 bases and 2 bases respectively, with 9 bases between them. Per the germline V gene, CDR1 is SGHTS and CDR2 is YDEGEE. The CDR3 runs 15 residues. The CDR3 sequence: CASSLDGRTYNEQFF. The CDR3 coding sequence is TGTGCCAGCAGCTTGGACGGCAGGACCTACAATGAGCAGTTCTTC.

The rearrangement links TRBV2 to TRBJ2-1, with 10 bases matching TRBD1. Trimming removed 10 bases from V and 4 bases from J; junction bases left unmatched: 4. Germline CDR1 and CDR2: SNHLY and FYNNEI. The CDR3 length is 13 residues. CDR3 region: CAIRQGAYNEQFF. The CDR3 DNA sequence: TGTGCCATCCGACAGGGGGCATACAATGAGCAGTTCTTC. Supplemented by reference TRBV2 and TRBJ2-1, the full variable domain reads EPEVTQTPSHQVTQMGQEVILRCVPISNHLYFYWYRQILGQKVEFLVSFYNNEISEKSEIFDDQFSVERPDGSNFTLKIRSTKLEDSAMYFCAIRQGAYNEQFFGPGTRLTVL.

The chain joins TRBV7-2 to TRBJ1-2; D possibly corresponds to TRBD1 (6 bases). V lost 5 bases to trimming and J lost 8 bases, with 15 bases between them. Germline lookup yields CDR1 SGHTA and CDR2 FQGNSA. This CDR3 is 13 amino acids long. The CDR3 coding sequence is TGTGCCAGCAGCACGCCAGGGGAGAAGGGCTACACCTTC. Translating it yields CASSTPGEKGYTF.

This clone was seen only a few times. CDR3 region: CASRQGVKVREKLFF. CDR3 coding DNA: TGTGCCAGCAGGCAGGGGGTCAAAGTACGTGAAAAACTGTTTTTT. V gene TRBV6-5 combines with J gene TRBJ1-4; 7 positions agree with TRBD1. Germline lookup yields CDR1 MNHEY and CDR2 SVGAGI. The V gene end was trimmed by 6 bases and the J gene end by 7 bases; junction bases not matched to a gene: 11. The CDR3 is made up of 15 amino acids.

The chain employs TRBV19 and TRBJ1-1; D gene uncertain. V dropped 5 bases and J dropped 0 bases, with 7 bases sitting between them. Germline values: CDR1 LNHDA, CDR2 SQIVND (reference sequence). This CDR3 spans 13 amino acids. The CDR3 region is CASSWQVNTEAFF. CDR3 in DNA: TGTGCCAGTAGTTGGCAGGTGAACACTGAAGCTTTCTTT. Based on the CDR3 plus reference TRBV19 and TRBJ1-1, the full variable domain is DGGITQSPKYLFRKEGQNVTLSCEQNLNHDAMYWYRQDPGQGLRLIYYSQIVNDFQKGDIAEGYSVSREKKESFPLTVTSAQKNPTAFYLCASSWQVNTEAFFGQGTRLTVV.

This chain uses TRBV6-5 with TRBJ1-4, with D possibly matching TRBD1 (6 bases). The germline V and J ends were trimmed by 6 bases and 2 bases, with 10 bases remaining between them. CDR1 and CDR2 (germline): MNHEY, SVGAGI. The CDR3 extends over 14 amino acids. The DNA for the CDR3 is TGTGCCAGCAGGGTTACAGGGACTAATGAAAAACTGTTTTTT. Protein product: CASRVTGTNEKLFF.

This clone was seen just once. The V and J genes are TRBV21-1 and TRBJ1-5; the D call TRBD1 from the table was never checked on the DNA. TRBV21-1 constitutes a pseudogene. This CDR3 region has 15 residues. CDR3 coding DNA: TGTGCCAGCAGCAAGGACAGGTCTCTTCATCAGCCCCAGCATTTT. This sequence encodes CASSKDRSLHQPQHF.

The CDR3 region is CASSAERADNSPLHF. For the CDR3, the DNA is TGTGCCAGCAGCGCTGAGAGGGCAGACAATTCACCCCTCCACTTT. The V gene is TRBV11-2, the J gene TRBJ1-6; D uncertain. The V end was cut by 5 bases, the J end by 7 bases, with 15 bases between. The CDR3 loop spans 15 amino acids. Germline-derived CDR1 and CDR2 are SGHAT and FQNNGV.

V is TRBV29-1 and J is TRBJ2-5; 7 bases are a match to TRBD1. V shed 4 bases, J shed 3 bases, and the junction held 11 bases outside the gene matches. Germline V CDR1 and CDR2: SQVTM, ANQGSEA. The CDR3 sequence is 15 residues long. The CDR3 DNA follows: TGCAGCGTTGGTCGCACAGGGGCTTCGGAAGAGACCCAGTACTTC. This codes for CSVGRTGASEETQYF.

The rearrangement joins TRBV7-6 to TRBJ2-1, with TRBD1 as a possible D gene (5 bases). Trimming cost V 7 bases and J 16 bases, with 26 bases left between them. Germline V CDR1 and CDR2: SGHVS, FNYEAQ. CDR3 size: 14 residues. CDR3 bases: TGTGCCAGCAACCATCCCCCCCTCATCCAGGGCCGATTCTTC. Translated, it gives CASNHPPLIQGRFF.

This rearrangement joins TRBV5-1 to TRBJ1-4; TRBD1 is a possible D gene (5 bases). The germline gives CDR1 SGHRS, CDR2 YFSETQ. The V end was cut by 1 base, the J end by 3 bases, with 7 bases between. The CDR3 length is 14 residues. The CDR3 DNA sequence: TGCGCCAGCAGCTTGTGGGGCTCTAATGAAAAACTGTTTTTT. Translated: CASSLWGSNEKLFF. Looking up the rest from reference TRBV5-1 and TRBJ1-4 gives the full variable domain: KAGVTQTPRYLIKTRGQQVTLSCSPISGHRSVSWYQQTPGQGLQFLFEYFSETQRNKGNFPGRFSGRQFSNSRSEMNVSTLELGDSALYLCASSLWGSNEKLFFGSGTQLSVL.

The chain carries TRBV5-6 and TRBJ1-1; 7 bases are a match to TRBD1. The J segment lost 4 bases and the V segment lost 4 bases, leaving 7 bases of the junction unmatched. From germline, CDR1 is SGHDT and CDR2 YYEEEE. This CDR3 region has 14 residues. CDR3 region: CASSVNRGTTEAFF. CDR3 sequence (DNA): TGTGCCAGCAGCGTGAACAGGGGTACCACTGAAGCTTTCTTT.

The genes are TRBV29-1 and TRBJ2-2; D may be TRBD1 (6 bases). The V gene's germline CDR1 is SQVTM and CDR2 ANQGSEA. The ends were cut back, 5 bases at V and 9 bases at J, with 16 bases in the middle. This CDR3 is 13 amino acids long. This chain's CDR3 is CSVKTGNRRELFF. As DNA, the CDR3 is TGCAGCGTTAAAACAGGGAATCGACGGGAGCTGTTTTTT.

The genes are TRBV5-1 and TRBJ2-2, with TRBD2 matching over 8 bases. This CDR3 comprises 14 residues. V lost 6 bases to trimming and J lost 7 bases; unmatched junction nucleotides: 8. CDR1 is SGHRS and CDR2 is YFSETQ in the germline V gene. The CDR3 DNA reads as TGCGCCAGCAAGGAGCGGGAGTCGGGCGGGGAGCTGTTTTTT. Translation gives CASKERESGGELFF.